This T cell receptor (beta chain) was sequenced during a study of blood T cell repertoires in COVID-19. The overall study: COVID-19 samples collected from the United States, Italy and Spain covered acute and convalescent phases. Nucleic acid was either cDNA or gDNA, and it came from T cells, B-cell-depleted T cells, or PBMCs.

CDR1 SNHLY and CDR2 FYNNEI come from the germline V gene. With 1 base removed from V and 6 bases from J, the gap between germline ends came to 12 bases. The CDR3 length is 15 residues. This clone was detected only once. Original methodology: How many nucleated cells were present was estimated from reference gene primer amplification. Generated by immunoSEQ multiplex PCR, the TCRdb table keeps only in-frame clones and is missing some. V and J calls and clone size are given by that table; D and trimming were obtained from the DNA. The table has roughly 240,000 clones, approximately 86% seen once. Sample: peripheral blood. The sequence was collected from a woman in her sixties who had recovered from COVID-19. The rearrangement joins TRBV2 to TRBJ2-2; D is possibly TRBD2 (7 bases). CDR3 sequence: CASSEVLGGPGELFF. In DNA, the CDR3 is TGTGCCAGCAGTGAAGTTTTGGGGGGGCCCGGGGAGCTGTTTTTT.